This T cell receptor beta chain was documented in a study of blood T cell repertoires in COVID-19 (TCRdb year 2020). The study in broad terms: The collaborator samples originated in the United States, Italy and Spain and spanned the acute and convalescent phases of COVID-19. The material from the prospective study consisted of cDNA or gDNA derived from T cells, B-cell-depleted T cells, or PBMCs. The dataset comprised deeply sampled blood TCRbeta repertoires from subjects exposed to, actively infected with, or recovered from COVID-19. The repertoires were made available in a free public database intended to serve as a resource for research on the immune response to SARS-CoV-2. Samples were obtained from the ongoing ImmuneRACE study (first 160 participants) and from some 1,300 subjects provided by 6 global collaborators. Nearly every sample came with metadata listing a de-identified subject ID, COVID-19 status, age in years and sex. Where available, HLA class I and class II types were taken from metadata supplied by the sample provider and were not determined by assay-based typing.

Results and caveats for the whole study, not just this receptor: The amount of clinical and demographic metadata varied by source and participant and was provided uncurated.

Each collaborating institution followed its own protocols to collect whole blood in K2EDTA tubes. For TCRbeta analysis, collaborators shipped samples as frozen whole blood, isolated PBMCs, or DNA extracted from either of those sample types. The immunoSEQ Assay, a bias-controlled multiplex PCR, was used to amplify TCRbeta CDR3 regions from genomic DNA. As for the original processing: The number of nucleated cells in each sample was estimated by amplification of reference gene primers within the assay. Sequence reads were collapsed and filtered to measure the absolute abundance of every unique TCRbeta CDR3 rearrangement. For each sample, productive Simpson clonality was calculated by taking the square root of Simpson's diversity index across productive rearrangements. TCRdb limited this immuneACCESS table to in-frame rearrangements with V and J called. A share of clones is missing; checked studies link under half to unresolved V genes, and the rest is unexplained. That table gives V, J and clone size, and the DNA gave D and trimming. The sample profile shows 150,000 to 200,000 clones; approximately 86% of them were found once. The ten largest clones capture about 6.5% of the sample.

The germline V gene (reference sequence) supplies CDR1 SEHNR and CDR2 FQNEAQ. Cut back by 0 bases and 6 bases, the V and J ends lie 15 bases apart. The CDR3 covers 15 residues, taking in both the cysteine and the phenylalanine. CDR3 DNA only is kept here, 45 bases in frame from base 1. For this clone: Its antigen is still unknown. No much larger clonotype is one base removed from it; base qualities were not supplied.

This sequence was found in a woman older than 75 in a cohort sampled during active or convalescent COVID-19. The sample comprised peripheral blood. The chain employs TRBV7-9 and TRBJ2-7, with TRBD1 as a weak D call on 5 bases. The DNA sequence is TGTGCCAGCAGCTTAGCGAAAGGGGATCTGGGCGAGCAGTACTTC. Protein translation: CASSLAKGDLGEQYF.